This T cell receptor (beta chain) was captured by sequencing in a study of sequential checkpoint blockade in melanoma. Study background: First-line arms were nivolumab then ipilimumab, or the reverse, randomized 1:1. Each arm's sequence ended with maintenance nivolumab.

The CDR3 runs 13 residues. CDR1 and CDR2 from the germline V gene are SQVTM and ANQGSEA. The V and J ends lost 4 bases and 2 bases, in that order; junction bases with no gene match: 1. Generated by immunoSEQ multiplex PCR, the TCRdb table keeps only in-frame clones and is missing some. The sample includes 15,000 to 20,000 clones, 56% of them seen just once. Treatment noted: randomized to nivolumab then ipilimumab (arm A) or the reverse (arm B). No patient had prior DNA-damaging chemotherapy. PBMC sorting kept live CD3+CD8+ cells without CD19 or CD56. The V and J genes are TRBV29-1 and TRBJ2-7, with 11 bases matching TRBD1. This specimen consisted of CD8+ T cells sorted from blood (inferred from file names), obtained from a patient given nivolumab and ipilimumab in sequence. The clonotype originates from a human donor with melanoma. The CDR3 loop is CSVGTGGPYEQYF. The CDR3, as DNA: TGCAGCGTTGGGACAGGGGGCCCCTACGAGCAGTACTTC.